These T cell receptor beta chains were read from a single sample in a study of cytomegalovirus exposure and HLA in healthy donors. Method: immunoSEQ multiplex PCR; TCRdb's copy keeps in-frame clones and lacks some. Of around 230,000 clones listed, roughly 85% were seen once; the top ten hold roughly 0.26%. The sequencing sample was made of PBMCs. These receptors all come from a girl aged 2-15 years in good health and CMV-seronegative. Both conserved end residues are part of each CDR3. The order of the fields is J gene, V gene, D gene, clone size, CDR3 protein, CDR3 DNA. The D gene is left open where the match is weak. Rows may omit the clone size; those that give it use once, few, many or a size class.

TRBJ2-5 TRBV6-5 . once CASSLDSGVETQYF TGTGCCAGCAGTTTAGACTCAGGGGTCGAGACCCAGTACTTC
TRBJ1-1 TRBV30 TRBD1 . CAWSAGTGGVRAFF TGTGCCTGGAGTGCTGGGACAGGGGGCGTTAGGGCTTTCTTT
TRBJ2-3 TRBV6-1 . . CASSAFEGTQYF TGTGCCAGCAGTGCTTTTGAGGGTACGCAGTATTTT
TRBJ1-2 TRBV30 . . CAWNGENPYGYTF TGTGCCTGGAATGGGGAGAATCCCTATGGCTACACCTTC
TRBJ1-2 TRBV7-9 TRBD1 . CASSARDREIYGYTF TGTGCCAGCAGCGCCCGGGACAGGGAAATTTATGGCTACACCTTC
TRBJ2-1 TRBV5-1 . . CASSLGQASSYNEQFF TGCGCCAGCAGCTTGGGACAGGCCAGCTCCTACAATGAGCAGTTCTTC
TRBJ2-1 TRBV7-9 TRBD2 . CASSPQAGGYNEQFF TGTGCCAGCAGCCCCCAAGCGGGAGGGTACAATGAGCAGTTCTTC
TRBJ2-5 TRBV28 . . CASTQGAERTQYF TGTGCCAGCACCCAAGGGGCTGAGAGAACCCAGTACTTC
TRBJ2-1 TRBV5-1 TRBD2 . CASSPGTSGGEQFF TGCGCCAGCAGCCCCGGGACTAGCGGGGGGGAGCAGTTCTTC
TRBJ2-7 TRBV4-2 TRBD1 . CASSPPGQGAEQYF TGTGCCAGCAGCCCACCGGGACAGGGAGCCGAGCAGTACTTC
TRBJ1-1 TRBV5-6 . . CASSPGTTNTEAFF TGTGCCAGCAGCCCCGGGACAACGAACACTGAAGCTTTCTTT
TRBJ1-1 TRBV25-1 . . CASSVRQGTVGKTEAFF TGTGCCAGCAGTGTACGTCAGGGAACGGTTGGAAAAACTGAAGCTTTCTTT
TRBJ1-2 TRBV4-1 TRBD1 . CASSQELGGASGYTF TGCGCCAGCAGCCAAGAACTAGGGGGCGCGAGTGGCTACACCTTC
TRBJ2-7 TRBV7-8 . . CASRVGEYSSYEQYF TGTGCCAGCAGGGTAGGGGAATACAGCTCCTACGAGCAGTACTTC
TRBJ1-5 TRBV6-5 TRBD1 . CASSDTGVWQPQHF TGTGCCAGCAGTGACACAGGGGTATGGCAGCCCCAGCATTTT
TRBJ1-2 TRBV2 . once CASSMNPGQLNYGYTF TGTGCCAGCAGTATGAACCCGGGACAACTTAACTATGGCTACACCTTC
TRBJ2-7 TRBV6-5 TRBD2 . CASLERGFTYEQYF TGTGCCAGCCTTGAGCGGGGGTTCACCTACGAGCAGTACTTC
TRBJ2-3 TRBV2 TRBD2 . CASSGEGTSGLTFTDTQYF TGTGCCAGCAGTGGGGAGGGGACTAGCGGGCTTACCTTCACAGATACGCAGTATTTT
TRBJ2-7 TRBV9 . . CASSVVGDPSYEQYF TGTGCCAGCAGCGTAGTAGGGGATCCCTCCTACGAGCAGTACTTC
TRBJ1-2 TRBV23-1 TRBD1 once CAILTGGNYGYTF TGCGCCATCCTGACAGGGGGGAACTATGGCTACACCTTC
TRBJ1-2 TRBV7-9 . . CASSVGRGYTF TGTGCCAGCTCCGTCGGTCGTGGCTACACCTTC
TRBJ1-2 TRBV6-1 TRBD1 . CASSEGTGVSFNYGYTF TGTGCCAGCAGTGAAGGGACAGGGGTCTCCTTTAACTATGGCTACACCTTC
TRBJ1-2 TRBV2 . . CASSDGQSYGYTF TGTGCCAGCAGTGATGGACAGTCCTATGGCTACACCTTC
TRBJ2-1 TRBV7-2 . . CASSFSQPYNEQFF TGTGCCAGCAGCTTTAGCCAGCCCTACAATGAGCAGTTCTTC
TRBJ2-7 TRBV5-1 . . CASSLGLVYEQYF TGCGCCAGCAGCTTGGGACTAGTCTACGAGCAGTACTTC
TRBJ2-7 TRBV9 . . CASSVSPTPRQNDEQYF TGTGCCAGCAGCGTAAGCCCGACGCCGAGACAGAATGACGAGCAGTACTTC
TRBJ1-1 TRBV5-1 TRBD1 few CASSAGQGEAFF TGCGCCAGCAGCGCGGGACAGGGTGAAGCTTTCTTT
TRBJ2-3 TRBV6-5 . . CASSSGVLDTQYF TGTGCCAGCAGTTCCGGGGTACTAGATACGCAGTATTTT
TRBJ1-4 TRBV5-1 TRBD1 few CASSLARQGSEKLFF TGCGCCAGCAGCTTGGCCAGACAGGGAAGTGAAAAACTGTTTTTT
TRBJ2-5 TRBV5-1 TRBD1 . CASSSDRGRETQYF TGCGCCAGCAGCTCGGACAGGGGGCGGGAGACCCAGTACTTC
TRBJ2-1 TRBV5-1 . . CASNQDDRFSYNEQFF TGCGCCAGCAACCAAGATGACAGGTTCTCCTACAATGAGCAGTTCTTC
TRBJ2-6 TRBV19 . . CASSLSMRSGGANVLTF TGTGCCAGTAGTTTAAGTATGAGGAGCGGTGGGGCCAACGTCCTGACTTTC
TRBJ1-2 TRBV4-1 TRBD1 . CASSPQVTGTGGPNYGYTF TGCGCCAGCAGCCCTCAAGTAACCGGGACAGGGGGTCCTAACTATGGCTACACCTTC
TRBJ2-2 TRBV2 . . CASSLLAPPAPGELFF TGTGCCAGCAGCCTATTAGCACCTCCAGCTCCCGGGGAGCTGTTTTTT
TRBJ2-7 TRBV4-1 . . CASSPFVGGSYEQYF TGCGCCAGCAGCCCCTTCGTAGGAGGCTCCTACGAGCAGTACTTC
TRBJ2-3 TRBV19 TRBD1 . CASSTGQGKSDTQYF TGTGCCAGTAGTACGGGACAGGGGAAGTCAGATACGCAGTATTTT
TRBJ2-3 TRBV11-3 . few CASSLTGHTDTQYF TGTGCCAGCAGCTTAACAGGCCATACAGATACGCAGTATTTT
TRBJ2-5 TRBV6-1 . . CASSEAYGIKGQGVETQYF TGTGCCAGCAGTGAAGCATACGGCATTAAAGGACAAGGTGTCGAGACCCAGTACTTC
TRBJ2-1 TRBV7-6 TRBD2 . CASSSVSGGRYNEQFF TGTGCCAGCAGCTCGGTTAGCGGGGGCCGTTACAATGAGCAGTTCTTC
TRBJ2-7 TRBV5-6 . . CASSLTGLSYEQYF TGTGCCAGCAGCTTGACAGGGCTATCCTACGAGCAGTACTTC
TRBJ1-5 TRBV7-9 TRBD1 few CASSPQGGNQPQHF TGTGCCAGCAGCCCGCAGGGGGGCAATCAGCCCCAGCATTTT
TRBJ2-5 TRBV4-1 TRBD2 . CASRLAGGQETQYF TGCGCCAGCAGACTAGCGGGGGGGCAAGAGACCCAGTACTTC
TRBJ2-3 TRBV30 . few CAWSVLRNMVDTQYF TGTGCCTGGAGTGTACTCCGAAATATGGTCGATACGCAGTATTTT
TRBJ2-2 TRBV4-1 . . CASSHHSYTGELFF TGCGCCAGCAGCCACCACTCGTACACCGGGGAGCTGTTTTTT
TRBJ2-7 TRBV6-5 . . CASSYSGGYYEQYF TGTGCCAGCAGTTACTCCGGCGGATACTACGAGCAGTACTTC
TRBJ2-7 TRBV30 TRBD1 . CAWSVSWDRVYEQYF TGTGCCTGGAGTGTAAGTTGGGACAGGGTCTACGAGCAGTACTTC
TRBJ1-4 TRBV11-1 . . CASSSTGGEKLFF TGTGCCAGCAGCTCCACAGGTGGCGAAAAACTGTTTTTT
TRBJ2-1 TRBV6-6 TRBD2 . CASRLLAGDNEQFF TGTGCCAGCAGACTTTTAGCGGGGGACAATGAGCAGTTCTTC